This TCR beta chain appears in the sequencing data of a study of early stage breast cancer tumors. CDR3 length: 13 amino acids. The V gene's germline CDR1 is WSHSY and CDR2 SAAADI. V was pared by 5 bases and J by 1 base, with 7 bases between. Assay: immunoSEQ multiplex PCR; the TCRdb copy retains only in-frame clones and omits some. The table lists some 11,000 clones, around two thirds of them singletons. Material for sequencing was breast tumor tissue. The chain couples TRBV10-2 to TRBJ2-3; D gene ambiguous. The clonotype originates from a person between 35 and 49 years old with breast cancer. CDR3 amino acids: CASSLSGTDTQYF. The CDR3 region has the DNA TGCGCCAGCAGTCTGTCGGGCACAGATACGCAGTATTTT.